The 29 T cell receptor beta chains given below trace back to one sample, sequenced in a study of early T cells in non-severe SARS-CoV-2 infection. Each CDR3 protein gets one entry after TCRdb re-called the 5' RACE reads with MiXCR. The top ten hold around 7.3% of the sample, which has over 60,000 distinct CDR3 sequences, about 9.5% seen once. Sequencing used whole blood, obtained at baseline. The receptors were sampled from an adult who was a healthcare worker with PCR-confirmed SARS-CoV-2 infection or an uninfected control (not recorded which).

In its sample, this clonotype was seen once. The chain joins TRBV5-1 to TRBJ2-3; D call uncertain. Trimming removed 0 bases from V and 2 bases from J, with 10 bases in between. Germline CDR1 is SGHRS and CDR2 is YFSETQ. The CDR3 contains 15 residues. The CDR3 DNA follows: TGCGCCAGCAGCTTGGAGCTAGTAAACACAGATACGCAGTATTTT. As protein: CASSLELVNTDTQYF.

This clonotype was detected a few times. CDR3 in DNA: TGCGCCAGCAGCCCCCGGGGACCCTACGAGCAGTACTTC. Its translation is CASSPRGPYEQYF. The rearrangement uses TRBV5-1 and TRBJ2-7, with D possibly being TRBD1 or TRBD2 (5 bases each). The V end lost 4 bases, the J end lost 2 bases, and 10 bases lay between the germline ends. CDR1 is SGHRS, CDR2 YFSETQ, per germline. This CDR3 region has 13 residues.

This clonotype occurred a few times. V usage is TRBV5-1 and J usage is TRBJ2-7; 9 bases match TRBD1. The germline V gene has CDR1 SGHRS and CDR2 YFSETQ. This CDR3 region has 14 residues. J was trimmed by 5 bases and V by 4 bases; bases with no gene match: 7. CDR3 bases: TGCGCCAGCAGCCGTCCCGGGACAGGGAACGAGCAGTACTTC. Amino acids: CASSRPGTGNEQYF.

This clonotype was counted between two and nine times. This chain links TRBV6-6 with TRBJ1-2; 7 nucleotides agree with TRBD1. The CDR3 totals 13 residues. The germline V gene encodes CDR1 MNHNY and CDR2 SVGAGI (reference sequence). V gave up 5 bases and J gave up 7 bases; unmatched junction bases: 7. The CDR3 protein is CASSPQGKSGYTF. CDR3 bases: TGTGCCAGCAGTCCACAGGGGAAAAGTGGCTACACCTTC.

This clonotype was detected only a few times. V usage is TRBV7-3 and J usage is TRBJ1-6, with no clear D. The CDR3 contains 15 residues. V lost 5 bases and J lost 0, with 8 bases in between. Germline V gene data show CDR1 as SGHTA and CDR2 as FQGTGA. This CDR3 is CASSPHGSYNSPLHF. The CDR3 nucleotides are TGTGCCAGCAGCCCCCATGGCTCCTATAATTCACCCCTCCACTTT.

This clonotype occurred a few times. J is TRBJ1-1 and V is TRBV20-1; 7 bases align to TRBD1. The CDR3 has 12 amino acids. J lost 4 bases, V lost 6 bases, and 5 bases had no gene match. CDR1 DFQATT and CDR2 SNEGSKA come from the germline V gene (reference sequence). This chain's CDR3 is CSARQGPTEAFF. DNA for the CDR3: TGCAGTGCCCGACAGGGACCCACTGAAGCTTTCTTT.

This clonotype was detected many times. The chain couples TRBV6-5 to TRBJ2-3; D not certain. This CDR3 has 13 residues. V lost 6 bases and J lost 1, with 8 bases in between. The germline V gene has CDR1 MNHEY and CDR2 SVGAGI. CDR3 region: CASRQDGTDTQYF. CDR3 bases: TGTGCCAGCAGACAAGACGGCACAGATACGCAGTATTTT.

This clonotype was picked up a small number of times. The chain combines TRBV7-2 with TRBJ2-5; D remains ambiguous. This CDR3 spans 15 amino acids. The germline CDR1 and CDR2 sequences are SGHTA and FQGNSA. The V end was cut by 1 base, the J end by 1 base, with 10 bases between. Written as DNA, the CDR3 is TGTGCCAGCAGCTTAGACCTAAATGTCCAAGAGACCCAGTACTTC. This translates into CASSLDLNVQETQYF. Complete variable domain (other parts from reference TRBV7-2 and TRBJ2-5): GAGVSQSPSNKVTEKGKDVELRCDPISGHTALYWYRQSLGQGLEFLIYFQGNSAPDKSGLPSDRFSAERTGGSVSTLTIQRTQQEDSAVYLCASSLDLNVQETQYFGPGTRLLVL.

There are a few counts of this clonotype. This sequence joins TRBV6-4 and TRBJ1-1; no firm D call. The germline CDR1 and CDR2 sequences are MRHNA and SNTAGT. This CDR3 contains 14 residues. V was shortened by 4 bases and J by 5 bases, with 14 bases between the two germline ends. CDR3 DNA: TGTGCCAGCAGTGTGAATCGAGAAGCTACTGAAGCTTTCTTT. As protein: CASSVNREATEAFF.

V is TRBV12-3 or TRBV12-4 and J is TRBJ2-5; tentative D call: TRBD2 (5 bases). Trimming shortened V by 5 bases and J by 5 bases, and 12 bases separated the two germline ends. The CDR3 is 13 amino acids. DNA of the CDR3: TGTGCCAGCAGTCCCCGGCGCGGGGAGACCCAGTACTTC. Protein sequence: CASSPRRGETQYF.

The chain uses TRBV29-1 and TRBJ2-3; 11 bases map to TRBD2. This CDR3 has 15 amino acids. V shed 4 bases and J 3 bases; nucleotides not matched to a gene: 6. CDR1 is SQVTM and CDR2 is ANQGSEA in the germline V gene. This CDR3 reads CSVGILAGATDTQYF. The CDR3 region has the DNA TGCAGCGTTGGGATACTAGCGGGGGCAACAGATACGCAGTATTTT.

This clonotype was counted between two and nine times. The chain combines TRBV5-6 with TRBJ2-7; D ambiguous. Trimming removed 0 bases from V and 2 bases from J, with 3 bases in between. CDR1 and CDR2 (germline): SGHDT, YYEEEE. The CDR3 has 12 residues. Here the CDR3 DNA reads TGTGCCAGCAGCTTGGATACCTACGAGCAGTACTTC. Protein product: CASSLDTYEQYF. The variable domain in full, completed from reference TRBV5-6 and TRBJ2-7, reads DAGVTQSPTHLIKTRGQQVTLRCSPKSGHDTVSWYQQALGQGPQFIFQYYEEEERQRGNFPDRFSGHQFPNYSSELNVNALLLGDSALYLCASSLDTYEQYFGPGTRLTVT.

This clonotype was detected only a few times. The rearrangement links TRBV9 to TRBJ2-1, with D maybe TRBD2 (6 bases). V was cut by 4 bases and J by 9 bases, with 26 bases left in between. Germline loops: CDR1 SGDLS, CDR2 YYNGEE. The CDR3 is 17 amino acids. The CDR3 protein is CASSPGSFGTQGGEQFF. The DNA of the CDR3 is TGTGCCAGCAGCCCGGGATCTTTCGGGACTCAGGGAGGTGAGCAGTTCTTC.

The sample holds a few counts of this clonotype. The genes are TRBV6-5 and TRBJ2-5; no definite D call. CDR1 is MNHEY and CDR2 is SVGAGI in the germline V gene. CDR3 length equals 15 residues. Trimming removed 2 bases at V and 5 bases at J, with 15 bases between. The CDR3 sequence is CASSYEAGVPETQYF. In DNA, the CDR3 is TGTGCCAGCAGTTACGAGGCAGGAGTCCCCGAGACCCAGTACTTC.

In DNA, the CDR3 is TGTGCCAGCAGCGTAGGTCAGGGGACGGACACTGAAGCTTTCTTT. This sequence encodes CASSVGQGTDTEAFF. The genes are TRBV9 and TRBJ1-1; a possible D gene is TRBD1 (6 bases). CDR1 and CDR2 (germline): SGDLS, YYNGEE. The V end lost 0 bases, the J end lost 3 bases, and 12 bases lay between the germline ends. This CDR3 spans 15 amino acids.

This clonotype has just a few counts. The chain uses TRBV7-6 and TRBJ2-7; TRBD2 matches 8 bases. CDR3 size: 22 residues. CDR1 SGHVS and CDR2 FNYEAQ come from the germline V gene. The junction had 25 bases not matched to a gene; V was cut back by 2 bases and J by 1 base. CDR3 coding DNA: TGTGCCAGCAGCTTATCTTTTAGCGGGACGAAGGGAAAGCGCGGGGGTTCCTACGAGCAGTACTTC. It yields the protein CASSLSFSGTKGKRGGSYEQYF.

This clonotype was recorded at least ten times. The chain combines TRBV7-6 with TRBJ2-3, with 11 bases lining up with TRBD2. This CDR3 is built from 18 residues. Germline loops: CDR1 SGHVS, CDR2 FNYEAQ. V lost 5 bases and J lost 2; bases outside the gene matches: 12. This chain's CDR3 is CASSHPPLLAGATDTQYF. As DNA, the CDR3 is TGTGCCAGCAGCCACCCGCCCCTACTAGCGGGGGCCACAGATACGCAGTATTTT.

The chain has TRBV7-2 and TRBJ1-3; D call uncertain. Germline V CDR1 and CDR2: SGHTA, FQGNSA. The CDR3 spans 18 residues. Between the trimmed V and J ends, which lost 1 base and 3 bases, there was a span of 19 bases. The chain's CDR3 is CASSLVTPGRRNGNTIYF. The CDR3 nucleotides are TGTGCCAGCAGCTTAGTGACCCCGGGGAGAAGGAATGGAAACACCATATATTTT.

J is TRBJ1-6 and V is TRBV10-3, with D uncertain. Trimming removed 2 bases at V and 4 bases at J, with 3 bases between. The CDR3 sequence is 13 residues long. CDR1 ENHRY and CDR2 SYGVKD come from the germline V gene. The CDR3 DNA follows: TGTGCCATCAGTGAGGGGTATAATTCACCCCTCCACTTT. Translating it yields CAISEGYNSPLHF.

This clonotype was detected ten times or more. The CDR3 loop is CASSYGQGGTQYF. DNA of the CDR3: TGTGCCAGCAGTTATGGGCAAGGAGGGACCCAGTACTTC. This chain connects TRBV12-3 or TRBV12-4 to TRBJ2-5; tentatively, D is TRBD2 (5 bases). This CDR3 is built from 13 residues. Between the trimmed V and J ends, which lost 4 bases and 7 bases, there was a span of 13 bases.

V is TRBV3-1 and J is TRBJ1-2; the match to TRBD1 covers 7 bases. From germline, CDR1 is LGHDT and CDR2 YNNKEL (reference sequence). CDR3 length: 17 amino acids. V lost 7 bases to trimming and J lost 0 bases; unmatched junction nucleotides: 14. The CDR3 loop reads CASKRGTGDQSNYGYTF. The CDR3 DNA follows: TGTGCCAGCAAGAGGGGAACAGGGGACCAATCTAACTATGGCTACACCTTC.

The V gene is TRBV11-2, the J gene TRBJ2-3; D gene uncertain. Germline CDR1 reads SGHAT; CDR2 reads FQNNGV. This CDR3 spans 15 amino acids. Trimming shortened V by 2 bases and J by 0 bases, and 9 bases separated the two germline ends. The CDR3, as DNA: TGTGCCAGCAGCTTAAGGGCCTCTAGCACAGATACGCAGTATTTT. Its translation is CASSLRASSTDTQYF.

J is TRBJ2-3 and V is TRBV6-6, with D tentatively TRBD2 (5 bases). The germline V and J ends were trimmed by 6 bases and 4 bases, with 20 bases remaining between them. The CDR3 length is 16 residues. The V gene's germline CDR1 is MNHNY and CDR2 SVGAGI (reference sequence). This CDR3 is CASSAGLRLTSDTQYF. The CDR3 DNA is TGTGCCAGCAGCGCAGGACTCCGCTTAACATCAGATACGCAGTATTTT.

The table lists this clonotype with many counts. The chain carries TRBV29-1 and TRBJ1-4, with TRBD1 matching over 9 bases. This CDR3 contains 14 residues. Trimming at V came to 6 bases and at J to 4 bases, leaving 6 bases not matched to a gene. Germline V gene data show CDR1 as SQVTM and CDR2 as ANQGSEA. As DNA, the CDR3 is TGCAGCGTGAGACAGGGGGTTTTTAATGAAAAACTGTTTTTT. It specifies CSVRQGVFNEKLFF. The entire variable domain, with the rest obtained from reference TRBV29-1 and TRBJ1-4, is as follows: SAVISQKPSRDICQRGTSLTIQCQVDSQVTMMFWYRQQPGQSLTLIATANQGSEATYESGFVIDKFPISRPNLTFSTLTVSNMSPEDSSIYLCSVRQGVFNEKLFFGSGTQLSVL.

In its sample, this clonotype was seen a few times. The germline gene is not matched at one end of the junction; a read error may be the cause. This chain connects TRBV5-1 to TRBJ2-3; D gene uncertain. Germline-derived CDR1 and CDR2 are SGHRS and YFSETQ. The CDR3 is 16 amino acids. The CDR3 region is CAGSLEGRPTTDTQYF. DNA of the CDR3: TGCGCCGGCAGCTTGGAAGGTCGCCCAACCACAGATACGCAGTATTTT. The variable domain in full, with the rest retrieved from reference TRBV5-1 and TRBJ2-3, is KAGVTQTPRYLIKTRGQQVTLSCSPISGHRSVSWYQQTPGQGLQFLFEYFSETQRNKGNFPGRFSGRQFSNSRSEMNVSTLELGDSALYLCAGSLEGRPTTDTQYFGPGTRLTVL.

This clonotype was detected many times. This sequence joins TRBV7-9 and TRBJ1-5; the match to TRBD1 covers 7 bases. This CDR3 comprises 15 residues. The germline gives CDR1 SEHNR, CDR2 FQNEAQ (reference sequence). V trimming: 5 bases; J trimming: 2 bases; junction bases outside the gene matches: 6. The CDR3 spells CASSPRQGGNQPQHF. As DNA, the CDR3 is TGTGCCAGCAGCCCCAGACAGGGCGGCAATCAGCCCCAGCATTTT.

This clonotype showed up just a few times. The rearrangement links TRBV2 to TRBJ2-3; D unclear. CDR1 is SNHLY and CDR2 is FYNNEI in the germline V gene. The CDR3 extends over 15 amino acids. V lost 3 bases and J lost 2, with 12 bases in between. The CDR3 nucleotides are TGTGCCAGCAGTGATTCGCAGGCATACACAGATACGCAGTATTTT. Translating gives CASSDSQAYTDTQYF. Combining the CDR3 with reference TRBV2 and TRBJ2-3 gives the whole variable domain EPEVTQTPSHQVTQMGQEVILRCVPISNHLYFYWYRQILGQKVEFLVSFYNNEISEKSEIFDDQFSVERPDGSNFTLKIRSTKLEDSAMYFCASSDSQAYTDTQYFGPGTRLTVL.

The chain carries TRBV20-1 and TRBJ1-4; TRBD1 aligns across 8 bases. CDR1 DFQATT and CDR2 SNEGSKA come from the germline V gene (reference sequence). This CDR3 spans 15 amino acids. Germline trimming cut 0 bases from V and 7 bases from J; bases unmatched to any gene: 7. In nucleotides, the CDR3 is TGCAGTGCTAGAGATGCCGGGACAGGACTTGAAAAACTGTTTTTT. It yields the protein CSARDAGTGLEKLFF.

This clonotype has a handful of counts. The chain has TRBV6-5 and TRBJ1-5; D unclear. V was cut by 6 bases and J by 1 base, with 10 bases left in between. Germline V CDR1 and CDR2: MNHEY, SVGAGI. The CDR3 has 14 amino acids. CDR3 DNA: TGTGCCAGCAGGCCAGGAGTCAGCAATCAGCCCCAGCATTTT. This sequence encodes CASRPGVSNQPQHF.